These 20 T cell receptor beta chains share one sample of origin, sequenced in a study of blood T cell repertoires in COVID-19. Libraries were prepared by immunoSEQ multiplex PCR; TCRdb keeps only in-frame clonotypes and omits some of them. The table lists around 160,000 clones, about 88% of them singletons, with more than 0.75% in the top ten. The sample comprised peripheral blood. These TCRs come from a man aged 18 to 29 with acute or convalescent COVID-19.

This clone was recorded a few times. This chain connects TRBV19 to TRBJ2-2; 12 bases agree with TRBD1. The CDR3 is made up of 19 amino acids. Trimming took 1 base from V and 0 from J; bases not matched to a gene: 6. Per the germline V gene, CDR1 is LNHDA and CDR2 is SQIVND (reference sequence). CDR3 loop: CASSIGPGQGAANTGELFF. The CDR3 coding sequence is TGTGCCAGTAGTATAGGACCGGGACAGGGGGCCGCGAACACCGGGGAGCTGTTTTTT.

This clone was counted only a few times. The chain joins TRBV3-1 (or the pseudogene TRBV3-2) to TRBJ2-1; 9 bases fit TRBD2. This CDR3 spans 18 amino acids. Trimming at V came to 0 bases and at J to 8 bases, leaving 14 bases not matched to a gene. CDR1 is LGHDT and CDR2 is YNNKEL in the germline V gene (reference sequence). In nucleotides, the CDR3 is TGTGCCAGCAGCCAAGATCGTTTTTATGCGGGGGGGCCTTATGAGCAGTTCTTC. Its protein is CASSQDRFYAGGPYEQFF.

CDR3 bases: TGTGCCAGCAGTTACTCAACTAGCGGGGGGACCTACGAGCAGTACTTC. Protein: CASSYSTSGGTYEQYF. The chain recombines TRBV6-5 with TRBJ2-7; 12 nucleotides align to TRBD2. The CDR3 covers 16 residues. The V gene end was trimmed by 0 bases and the J gene end by 2 bases; junction bases not matched to a gene: 2. In germline, CDR1 is MNHEY, CDR2 SVGAGI.

The rearrangement uses TRBV27 and TRBJ2-7, with TRBD1 identical over 7 bases. The CDR3 spans 15 residues. In germline, CDR1 is MNHEY, CDR2 SMNVEV (reference sequence). V dropped 6 bases and J dropped 2; count of bases not matched to a gene: 10. The CDR3 sequence is CASSPGTAYTYEQYV. CDR3 DNA: TGTGCCAGCAGCCCCGGGACAGCCTACACCTACGAGCAGTACGTC.

In this sample, this clone turned up once. V usage is TRBV18 and J usage is TRBJ2-3; 9 bases align to TRBD2. The CDR3 has 15 amino acids. The V segment lost 5 bases and the J segment 3 bases; nucleotides outside the gene matches: 6. Looked up from germline, CDR1 is KGHSH and CDR2 is LQKENI. The CDR3 nucleotides are TGTGCCAGCTCAATCCTAGCGGGGTCTACAGATACGCAGTATTTT. This sequence encodes CASSILAGSTDTQYF.

The chain uses TRBV2 and TRBJ1-5; D gene unclear. Germline V gives CDR1 SNHLY, CDR2 FYNNEI. The CDR3 spans 12 residues. Between the trimmed V and J ends, which lost 3 bases and 9 bases, there was a span of 9 bases. The CDR3 protein is CASSDTGMPQHF. CDR3 DNA sequence: TGTGCCAGCAGTGACACGGGAATGCCCCAGCATTTT.

The chain has TRBV29-1 and TRBJ1-2; TRBD1 agrees at 7 bases. Germline V gene lookup returns CDR1 SQVTM and CDR2 ANQGSEA. Germline trimming cut 7 bases from V and 0 bases from J; bases unmatched to any gene: 5. The CDR3 runs 13 residues. The CDR3 loop is CSAKQGPNYGYTF. CDR3 bases: TGCAGCGCCAAACAGGGGCCTAACTATGGCTACACCTTC.

This clone has a handful of counts. The rearrangement uses TRBV28 and TRBJ1-1; TRBD1 aligns across 9 bases. This CDR3 spans 13 amino acids. CDR1 MDHEN and CDR2 SYDVKM come from the germline V gene. The V and J ends lost 6 bases and 4 bases, in that order; junction bases with no gene match: 3. CDR3 in amino acids: CASSRDRVTEAFF. The CDR3 nucleotides read TGTGCCAGCAGCCGGGACAGGGTCACTGAAGCTTTCTTT.

This chain uses TRBV5-6 with TRBJ1-5, with unresolved D. The CDR3 runs to 13 residues. V gave up 2 bases and J gave up 4 bases, with 7 bases separating them. Per germline, CDR1 SGHDT and CDR2 YYEEEE. In nucleotides, the CDR3 is TGTGCCAGCAGCTTAAATCCGAATCAGCCCCAGCATTTT. Translated, it gives CASSLNPNQPQHF.

The genes are TRBV7-9 and TRBJ1-4, with a tentative D call TRBD1 (5 bases). Trimming pared 1 base from V and 4 bases from J, leaving 7 bases between. The CDR3 loop spans 14 amino acids. From germline, CDR1 is SEHNR and CDR2 FQNEAQ (reference sequence). In nucleotides, the CDR3 is TGTGCCAGCAGCTTAGTAGGGGTTAATGAAAAACTGTTTTTT. Translating it yields CASSLVGVNEKLFF.

This clone has only one observation. This chain connects TRBV12-3 or TRBV12-4 to TRBJ1-2; D gene uncertain. V dropped 0 bases and J dropped 4 bases, with 6 bases sitting between them. This CDR3 has 13 amino acids. The CDR3 DNA is TGTGCCAGCAGTTTAGCGGAGGGCTATGGCTACACCTTC. It specifies CASSLAEGYGYTF.

The chain uses TRBV28 and TRBJ1-4; TRBD1 aligns across 7 bases. This CDR3 comprises 12 residues. V lost 3 bases and J lost 13; bases outside the gene matches: 5. The germline V gene encodes CDR1 MDHEN and CDR2 SYDVKM. The CDR3 DNA reads as TGTGCCAGCAGTTTTGGACAGGCCCGACTGTTTTTT. Its translation is CASSFGQARLFF. Full variable domain (missing parts from reference TRBV28 and TRBJ1-4): DVKVTQSSRYLVKRTGEKVFLECVQDMDHENMFWYRQDPGLGLRLIYFSYDVKMKEKGDIPEGYSVSREKKERFSLILESASTNQTSMYLCASSFGQARLFFGSGTQLSVL.

The chain joins TRBV19 to TRBJ1-5; TRBD1 matches 8 bases. Looked up from germline, CDR1 is LNHDA and CDR2 is SQIVND (reference sequence). V trimming: 5 bases; J trimming: 9 bases; junction bases outside the gene matches: 9. This CDR3 is built from 14 residues. For the CDR3, the DNA is TGTGCCAGTAGTGGGACAGGCGGATTAGGGCCCCAGCATTTT. Translation: CASSGTGGLGPQHF.

This clone was recorded once. This rearrangement joins TRBV5-5 to TRBJ2-1; 11 bases fit TRBD2. The germline gives CDR1 SGHKS, CDR2 YYEKEE (reference sequence). V was pared by 4 bases and J by 7 bases, with 10 bases of the junction left unmatched. CDR3 length: 16 amino acids. The CDR3 sequence is CASSRLAGLDVNEQFF. The CDR3 coding sequence is TGTGCCAGCAGCCGACTAGCGGGACTGGACGTAAATGAGCAGTTCTTC.

The chain links TRBV11-2 to TRBJ2-1; 7 bases fit TRBD2. The CDR3 loop spans 16 amino acids. The junction had 16 bases not matched to a gene; V was cut back by 6 bases and J by 8 bases. In germline, CDR1 is SGHAT, CDR2 FQNNGV. The CDR3 sequence: CASRSFSGAIGDEQFF. DNA of the CDR3: TGTGCCAGCAGATCTTTCAGCGGGGCGATAGGGGATGAGCAGTTCTTC.

This chain links TRBV18 with TRBJ1-5; the D is unclear. The CDR3 is 16 residues long. Germline V gene data show CDR1 as KGHSH and CDR2 as LQKENI. Trimming removed 2 bases at V and 0 bases at J, with 11 bases between. CDR3 amino acids: CASSPWAGNSNQPQHF. The CDR3 DNA is TGTGCCAGCTCACCATGGGCAGGTAATAGCAATCAGCCCCAGCATTTT.

This sequence joins TRBV3-1 (or the pseudogene TRBV3-2) and TRBJ2-7, with 16 nucleotides matching TRBD2. CDR3 length equals 17 residues. The V gene's germline CDR1 is LGHDT and CDR2 YNNKEL (reference sequence). Losses at the gene ends were 3 bases for V and 0 bases for J; bases not matched to a gene: 2. In DNA, the CDR3 is TGTGCCAGCAGCCAGGGACTAGCGGGGGGGGTCTCCTACGAGCAGTACTTC. This codes for CASSQGLAGGVSYEQYF.

The CDR3, as DNA: TGTGCCAGCAGCCAACTAGTGGCCGGGGAGCTGTTTTTT. Its translation: CASSQLVAGELFF. This sequence joins TRBV7-3 and TRBJ2-2; D is perhaps TRBD2 (5 bases). This CDR3 is 13 amino acids long. The V and J ends lost 5 bases and 6 bases respectively, with 10 bases between them. Germline V gives CDR1 SGHTA, CDR2 FQGTGA.

The chain employs TRBV6-6 and TRBJ2-7; TRBD1 matches at 8 bases. The ends lost 7 bases at V and 2 bases at J; junction bases unmatched: 4. The germline V gene has CDR1 MNHNY and CDR2 SVGAGI (reference sequence). The CDR3 is 13 amino acids. The CDR3 spells CASMTGDTYEQYF. CDR3 coding DNA: TGTGCCAGCATGACAGGGGATACCTACGAGCAGTACTTC.

This chain connects TRBV2 to TRBJ2-2; weak D call: TRBD1 (5 bases). The V end lost 6 bases, the J end lost 3 bases, and 8 bases lay between the germline ends. Germline lookup yields CDR1 SNHLY and CDR2 FYNNEI. The CDR3 contains 13 residues. CDR3 sequence (DNA): TGTGCCAGCAGCCAGGGCGACACCGGGGAGCTGTTTTTT. Encoded protein: CASSQGDTGELFF. Supplemented by reference TRBV2 and TRBJ2-2, the full variable domain reads EPEVTQTPSHQVTQMGQEVILRCVPISNHLYFYWYRQILGQKVEFLVSFYNNEISEKSEIFDDQFSVERPDGSNFTLKIRSTKLEDSAMYFCASSQGDTGELFFGEGSRLTVL.